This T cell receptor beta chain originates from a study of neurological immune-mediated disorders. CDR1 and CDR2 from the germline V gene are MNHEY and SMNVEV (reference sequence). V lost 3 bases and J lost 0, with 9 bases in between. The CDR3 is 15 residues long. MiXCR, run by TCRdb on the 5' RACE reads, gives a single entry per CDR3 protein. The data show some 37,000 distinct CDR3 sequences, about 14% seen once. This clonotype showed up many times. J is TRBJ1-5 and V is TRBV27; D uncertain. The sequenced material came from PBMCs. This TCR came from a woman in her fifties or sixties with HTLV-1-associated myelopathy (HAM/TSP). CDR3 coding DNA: TGTGCCAGCAGTTTCAGTTATTATAGCAATCAGCCCCAGCATTTT. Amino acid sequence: CASSFSYYSNQPQHF.